The entry below describes one T cell receptor beta chain. This clonotype was seen repeatedly, ten times or more. The antigen this receptor binds is unknown. No much larger clone exists at a distance of one base, and base qualities are not known. The CDR3 measures 15 amino acids from cysteine to phenylalanine. Kept here is only the CDR3 DNA, which spans 45 bases and is read in frame from base 1. V gives up 4 bases and J gives up 0 bases, and the segment between their germline ends measures 11 bases. Reading the germline V gene gives CDR1 SGDLS and CDR2 YYNGEE. TCR repertoires of sorted CD4+ and CD8+ blood T cells from severe aplastic anemia patients and healthy subjects were deep-sequenced in the study. Ficoll-Paque density gradient centrifugation was used to isolate peripheral blood mononuclear cells. Before DNA extraction, CD4+ and CD8+ T cells were sorted by FACS or by magnetic beads. These data belong to a study of CD8+CD57+ T cells in acquired aplastic anemia (dated by TCRdb to 2017 to 2018). Background for the entire study: On average, sorted CD4+ and CD8+ cells yielded 3.2 ug of extracted DNA, with a range of about 0.19 to 30 ug. An average of approximately 9.8 million reads for CD4+ cells and 12 million or so reads for CD8+ cells was obtained from healthy donor samples.

Results and caveats for the whole study, not just this receptor: Although twenty-nine CD8+ CDR3 sequences were shared by patients and controls, these sequences appeared highly expressed in patients and within the immunodominant clones of patients. No significant difference in CD8+ Simpson's diversity was found between patients and healthy controls (P=0.060).

Profiling of TCR beta VDJ combinations and CDR3 sequences used genomic DNA as the template. An Illumina HiSeq 2000 was the platform used for TCR repertoire sequencing. Regarding the original processing steps: TRBV/TRBJ rearrangement plots, CDR3 size and DJ length profiles, and Simpson's diversity index were used to evaluate the repertoires. The most abundant DNA sequence in the deep sequencing data was defined as the immunodominant clone. CDR3 amino acid sequences were screened for sharing across subjects and compared with published repertoires and the VDJdb database. TCRdb reran the public reads through fastp at Q25 and MiXCR, keeping productive beta chains. Merged by CDR3 protein, the rows form single entries marked with the most common genes and DNA. The V and J calls, along with clone size, are taken from TCRdb and not from the paper's own processing. The sample has 60,000 or so distinct CDR3 sequences on record, around 55% of them singletons. Of the sample, 2% to 2.5% falls within the top ten clones.

Recombination connected TRBV9 to TRBJ2-1; the D gene is possibly TRBD2, with 6 bases matching. The clonotype comes from a human donor in good health, serving as a control. Input material: sorted CD4+, CD8+, or CD8+CD57+ T cells (not recorded which) from PBMCs. CDR3 reads: CASSLRGSSYNEQFF. At the DNA level, the sequence is TGTGCCAGCAGCCTCCGGGGGAGCTCCTACAATGAGCAGTTCTTC.